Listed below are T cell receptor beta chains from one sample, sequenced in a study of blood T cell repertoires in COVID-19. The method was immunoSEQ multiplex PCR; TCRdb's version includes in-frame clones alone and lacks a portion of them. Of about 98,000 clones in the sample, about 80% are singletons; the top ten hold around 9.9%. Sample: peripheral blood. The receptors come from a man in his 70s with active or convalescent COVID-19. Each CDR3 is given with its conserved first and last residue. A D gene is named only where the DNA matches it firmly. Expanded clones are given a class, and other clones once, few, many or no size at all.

TGTGCCAGCAGTCCTAGCACAGGGGCCCGTAACTATGGCTACACCTTC	CASSPSTGARNYGYTF	TRBJ1-2	TRBV28	TRBD1	.
TGTGCCAGCTCAGCCGGACAGAGCACTGAAGCTTTCTTT	CASSAGQSTEAFF	TRBJ1-1	TRBV18	.	.
TGTGCCAGCGACCCCGGGACTAGCGGGGGGGCTGACATTCAGTACTTC	CASDPGTSGGADIQYF	TRBJ2-4	TRBV2	TRBD2	.
TGTGCCAGTAACGACAGGGGAAACACCGGGGAGCTGTTTTTT	CASNDRGNTGELFF	TRBJ2-2	TRBV19	TRBD1	.
TGCGCCAGCAGTTGGCTAGCGGACCAAGAGACCCAGTACTTC	CASSWLADQETQYF	TRBJ2-5	TRBV5-1	TRBD2	.
TGTGCCAGTAGTATCCAGGACTTCTCCTACGAGCAGTACTTC	CASSIQDFSYEQYF	TRBJ2-7	TRBV19	.	few
TGTGCCAGCAGCCAAGAAGCCAGGGATTCTTTCTTT	CASSQEARDSFF	TRBJ1-1	TRBV3-1/TRBV3-2	.	once
TGTGCCAGCAGCTTGGTCCCGGGACAGGGGGTGGTTGAGCAGTTCTTC	CASSLVPGQGVVEQFF	TRBJ2-1	TRBV5-8	TRBD1	few
TGTGCCAGCAGCCGGGACTACCTGAATGAGCAGTTCTTC	CASSRDYLNEQFF	TRBJ2-1	TRBV12-3/TRBV12-4	TRBD2	.
TGTGCCAGCAGCTTCAGGGCAAGCTCCTACAATGAGCAGTTCTTC	CASSFRASSYNEQFF	TRBJ2-1	TRBV11-3	.	.
TGTGCCAGTAGTACGGACAGGGGAAGGAGCTATGGCTACACCTTC	CASSTDRGRSYGYTF	TRBJ1-2	TRBV19	TRBD1	.
TGTGCCACCAGCAGAGATGTCAGGGGAGGAAACACCATATATTTT	CATSRDVRGGNTIYF	TRBJ1-3	TRBV15	.	few
TGTGCCAGCCGGGGTAACGCGAACACCGGGGAGCTGTTTTTT	CASRGNANTGELFF	TRBJ2-2	TRBV6-5	.	once
TGTGCCAGCAGCCGATCAAACAGAGGCTACACCTTC	CASSRSNRGYTF	TRBJ1-2	TRBV6-5	.	.
TGTGCCAGCAGTCCGGCCGGGACAGGGACCCTCAGCACAGATACGCAGTATTTT	CASSPAGTGTLSTDTQYF	TRBJ2-3	TRBV27	TRBD1	.
TGTGCCAGCAGCCCCCAGGCAGCCGAACGGCCCCAGCATTTT	CASSPQAAERPQHF	TRBJ1-5	TRBV5-5	.	once
TGTGCCAGCAGATCCGACAGGGCCTTGAATGAAAAACTGTTTTTT	CASRSDRALNEKLFF	TRBJ1-4	TRBV27	TRBD1	.
TGCGCCAGCACCATCCCAAATTCGGGGACCCAGTACTTC	CASTIPNSGTQYF	TRBJ2-5	TRBV10-1	.	.
TGTGCAAGTCGCTTAGGGACAGCCATCTTC	CASRLGTAIF	TRBJ2-1	TRBV12-2	.	.
TGTGCCAGCTTCCAGGGGGGAGATTCACCCCTCCACTTT	CASFQGGDSPLHF	TRBJ1-6	TRBV6-5	TRBD1	.
TGTGCCAGCAGCGCGGGGACTAGCGGGGGAAATCTAGATACGCAGTATTTT	CASSAGTSGGNLDTQYF	TRBJ2-3	TRBV9	TRBD2	once
TGTGCCAGCAGCCGAACGGAGGTCGGGGAGCTGTTTTTT	CASSRTEVGELFF	TRBJ2-2	TRBV2	.	.
TGTGCCAGCAGCCTAGGGGGAAGCGGGGTGAACACTGAAGCTTTCTTT	CASSLGGSGVNTEAFF	TRBJ1-1	TRBV7-6	.	.
TGCAGTGGCAGGAACACTGAAGCTTTCTTT	CSGRNTEAFF	TRBJ1-1	TRBV20-1	.	.
TGCGCCAGCAGGACCGGGACTAGCGGCACAGATACGCAGTATTTT	CASRTGTSGTDTQYF	TRBJ2-3	TRBV10-2	TRBD2	.
TGCGCCAGCAGCCCGGGACAGGGGCTTGAGCAGTTCTTC	CASSPGQGLEQFF	TRBJ2-1	TRBV5-1	TRBD1	.
TGCAGTGCTAGTAGGACAGCATACGAGCAGTACTTC	CSASRTAYEQYF	TRBJ2-7	TRBV20-1	.	.
TGTGCCACCAGTGCGGACAGGATTCTCGGTGAGCAGTTCTTC	CATSADRILGEQFF	TRBJ2-1	TRBV19	TRBD1	.
TGCGCCAGCAGTGGAGGCGGGGGGTCGACAGATACGCAGTATTTT	CASSGGGGSTDTQYF	TRBJ2-3	TRBV10-1	TRBD2	.
TGTGCCTGGAGCATATCCGGGACAGGAGGGCGCTACACCTTC	CAWSISGTGGRYTF	TRBJ1-2	TRBV30	TRBD1	.
TGTGCCAGCAGCCTCCGGGACAGCAGAAGATATGGCTACACCTTC	CASSLRDSRRYGYTF	TRBJ1-2	TRBV27	TRBD1	.
TGTGCCAGCAGTGAATACGACAGCCCGGGAGCTTTCTTT	CASSEYDSPGAFF	TRBJ1-1	TRBV6-1	.	.
TGTGCCAGCAGCAGTCCCTACAATGAGCAGTTCTTC	CASSSPYNEQFF	TRBJ2-1	TRBV27	.	.
TGTGCCAGCAGTCCCGGGACAGCGGGCAATCAGCCCCAGCATTTT	CASSPGTAGNQPQHF	TRBJ1-5	TRBV2	TRBD1	.
TGTGCCAGCAGCTTGGGGGGGACTTTACGCGACACAGATACGCAGTATTTT	CASSLGGTLRDTDTQYF	TRBJ2-3	TRBV5-6	.	few
TGTGCTTCCACCCCAGGGGGCTTGGTGGGGACTGAAGCTTTCTTT	CASTPGGLVGTEAFF	TRBJ1-1	TRBV14	TRBD1	.
TGCGCCAGCAGTGTGAGACAGGCCAAGGGTGAGCAGTTCTTC	CASSVRQAKGEQFF	TRBJ2-1	TRBV10-1	.	.
TGTGCCAGCAGCGCCCGTCGGTCTAGCGGGGTCACAGATACGCAGTATTTT	CASSARRSSGVTDTQYF	TRBJ2-3	TRBV7-9	TRBD2	.
TGTGCCTCTCGACAGGGGAACTACGAGCAGTACTTC	CASRQGNYEQYF	TRBJ2-7	TRBV10-3	TRBD1	.
TGTGCCAGCTCATCGACGACAGGGGTGAACACTGAAGCTTTCTTT	CASSSTTGVNTEAFF	TRBJ1-1	TRBV18	TRBD1	.
TGTGCCAGCTCACCGGGAACAGGGGACACTGAAGCTTTCTTT	CASSPGTGDTEAFF	TRBJ1-1	TRBV18	TRBD1	once
TGTGCCAGCGCGGGGCACAAGGATCAGCCCCAGCATTTT	CASAGHKDQPQHF	TRBJ1-5	TRBV6-5	.	.
TGCGCCAGCAGCTTGGGACAGGGGGTTCAGTATTTT	CASSLGQGVQYF	TRBJ2-3	TRBV5-1	TRBD1	.
TGTGCCAGCAGCTTAGGTGAGGACTCCTACGAGCAGTACTTC	CASSLGEDSYEQYF	TRBJ2-7	TRBV7-6	.	.
TGTGCCAGCAGCGCACAGGGCAGGGGTAATTCACCCCTCCACTTT	CASSAQGRGNSPLHF	TRBJ1-6	TRBV9	.	few
TGTGCCAGCAGTTACTCCCCTGTGAACTATGGCTACACCTTC	CASSYSPVNYGYTF	TRBJ1-2	TRBV6-5	.	.
TGCGCCAGCAGCTTGGGCGGGACCACCCCGAATGAGCAGTTCTTC	CASSLGGTTPNEQFF	TRBJ2-1	TRBV5-1	.	.
TGTGCCAGCAGCCAGACCCCCCGGGGGGCAGTCAACGAGCAGTACTTC	CASSQTPRGAVNEQYF	TRBJ2-7	TRBV3-1/TRBV3-2	.	.
TGTGCCAGTAGTATAGAGGGGAGTCAGAATGAGCAGTTCTTC	CASSIEGSQNEQFF	TRBJ2-1	TRBV19	.	.
TGCGCCAGCAGCCAAGGTGCTAGCGGGGGAACCTACAATGAGCAGTTCTTC	CASSQGASGGTYNEQFF	TRBJ2-1	TRBV4-1	TRBD2	.
TGTGCCAGCTTCAGGACAGACCAAGAGACCCAGTACTTC	CASFRTDQETQYF	TRBJ2-5	TRBV18	.	.
TGTGCCAGCAGCCTGGGAGGGCAAGAGACCCAGTACTTC	CASSLGGQETQYF	TRBJ2-5	TRBV3-1/TRBV3-2	TRBD2	many
TGTGCCAGCAGCCCCATCCGGGAGACCCAGTACTTC	CASSPIRETQYF	TRBJ2-5	TRBV7-9	.	.
TGCGCCAGCAACCGAGAGGGAGCGAACTATGGCTACACCTTC	CASNREGANYGYTF	TRBJ1-2	TRBV4-1	.	few